This T cell receptor beta chain stems from a study of T cell repertoires in cytomegalovirus infection. This CDR3 region has 14 residues. Between the trimmed V and J ends, which lost 1 base and 1 base, there was a span of 7 bases. Germline V gives CDR1 SGHTA, CDR2 FQGNSA. This clonotype was seen at least ten times. TCRdb itself ran the reads through MiXCR, one entry per CDR3 protein. The table lists 200,000 to 300,000 distinct CDR3 sequences, roughly 6.5% of them singletons. Source material: PBMCs. J is TRBJ1-1 and V is TRBV7-2; D is unclear. This TCR derives from a human donor in good health (CMV status not recorded). Some clones in this sample may be carry-over from other donors' samples. The CDR3 DNA reads TGTGCCAGCAGCTTAGTCCGGGAGAACACTGAAGCTTTCTTT. Translating gives CASSLVRENTEAFF.